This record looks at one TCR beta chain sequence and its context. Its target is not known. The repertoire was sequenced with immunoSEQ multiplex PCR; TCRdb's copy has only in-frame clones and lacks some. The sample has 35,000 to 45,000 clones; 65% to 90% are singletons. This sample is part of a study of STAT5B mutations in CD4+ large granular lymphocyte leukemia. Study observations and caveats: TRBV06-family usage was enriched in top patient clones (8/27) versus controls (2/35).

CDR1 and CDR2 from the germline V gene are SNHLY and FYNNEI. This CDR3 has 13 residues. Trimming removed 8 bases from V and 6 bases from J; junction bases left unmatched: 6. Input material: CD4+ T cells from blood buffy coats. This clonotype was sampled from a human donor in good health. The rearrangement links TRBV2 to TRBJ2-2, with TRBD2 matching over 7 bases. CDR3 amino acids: CASGGEGSGELFF. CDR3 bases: TGTGCCAGCGGGGGGGAAGGTTCCGGGGAGCTGTTTTTT.